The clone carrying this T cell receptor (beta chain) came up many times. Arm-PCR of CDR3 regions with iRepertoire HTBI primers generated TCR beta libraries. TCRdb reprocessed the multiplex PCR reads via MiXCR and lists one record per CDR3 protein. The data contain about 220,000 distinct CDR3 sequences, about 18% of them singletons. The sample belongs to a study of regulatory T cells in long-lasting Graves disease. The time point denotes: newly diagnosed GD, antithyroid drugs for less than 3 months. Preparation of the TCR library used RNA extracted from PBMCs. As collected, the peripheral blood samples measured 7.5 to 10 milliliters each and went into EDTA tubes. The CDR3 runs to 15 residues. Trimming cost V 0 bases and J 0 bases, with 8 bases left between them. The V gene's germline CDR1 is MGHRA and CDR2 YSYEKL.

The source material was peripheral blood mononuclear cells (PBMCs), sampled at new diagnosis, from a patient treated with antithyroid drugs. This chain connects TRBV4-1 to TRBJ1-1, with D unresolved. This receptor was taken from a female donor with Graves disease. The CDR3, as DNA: TGCGCCAGCAGCCAAGATGCGGGGATGAACACTGAAGCTTTCTTT. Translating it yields CASSQDAGMNTEAFF.